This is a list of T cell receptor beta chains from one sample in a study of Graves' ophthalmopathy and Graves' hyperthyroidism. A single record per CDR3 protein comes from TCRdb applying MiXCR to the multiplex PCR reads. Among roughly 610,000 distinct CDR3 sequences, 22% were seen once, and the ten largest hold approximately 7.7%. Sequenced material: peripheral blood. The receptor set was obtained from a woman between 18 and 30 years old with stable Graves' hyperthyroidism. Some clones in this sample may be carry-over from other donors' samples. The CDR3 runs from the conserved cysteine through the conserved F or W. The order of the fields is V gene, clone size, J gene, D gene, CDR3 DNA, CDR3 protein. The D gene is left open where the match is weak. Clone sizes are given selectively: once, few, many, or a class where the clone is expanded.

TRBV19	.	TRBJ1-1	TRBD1	TGTGCCAGTACCCCTCGACAGGGGAACGCTGAAGCTTTCTTT	CASTPRQGNAEAFF
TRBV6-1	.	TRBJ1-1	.	TGTGCCAGCGCAGTCAGACCCTACATGAACACTGAAGCTTTCTTT	CASAVRPYMNTEAFF
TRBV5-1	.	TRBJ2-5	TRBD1	TGCGCCAGCAGCTTCGGAGACAGGGACCAAGAGACCCAGTACTTC	CASSFGDRDQETQYF
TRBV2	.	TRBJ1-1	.	TGTGCCAGCACAAACACGGGAAGGAACACTGAAGCTTTCTTT	CASTNTGRNTEAFF
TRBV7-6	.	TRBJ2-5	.	TGTGCCAGCAGCTTAGAAGCCACGGAAGAGACCCAGTACTTC	CASSLEATEETQYF
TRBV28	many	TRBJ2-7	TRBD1	TGTGCCAGCAGCCATAGTAGGGGGACAGGGATTTCCTACGAGCAGTACTTC	CASSHSRGTGISYEQYF
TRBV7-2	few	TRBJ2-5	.	TGTGCCAGCAGCTTAGGGAGTGGGGCGACCCAAGAGACCCAGTACTTC	CASSLGSGATQETQYF
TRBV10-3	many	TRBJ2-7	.	TGTGCCATCAGTGAGTCGGTCGGAGGCTACGAGCAGTACTTC	CAISESVGGYEQYF
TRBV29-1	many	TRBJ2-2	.	TGCAGCGTTGGGGGAACCAGGGACACCGGGGAGCTGTTTTTT	CSVGGTRDTGELFF
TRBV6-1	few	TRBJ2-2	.	TGTGCCGGGGGGCAGGGTGAAACCGGGGAGCTGTTTTTT	CAGGQGETGELFF
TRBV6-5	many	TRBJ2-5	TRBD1	TGTGCCAGCAGTCCCGGGACAGGGCTGGAGACCCAGTACTTC	CASSPGTGLETQYF
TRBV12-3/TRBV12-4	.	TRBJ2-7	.	TGTGCCAGCAGTTTGTTGCGGGTTTCCTACGAGCAGTACTTC	CASSLLRVSYEQYF
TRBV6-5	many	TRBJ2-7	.	TGTGCCAGCAGTTACTCCCGAGGGGGGCAGGTTCGCGAGCAGTACTTC	CASSYSRGGQVREQYF
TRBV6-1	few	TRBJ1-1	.	TGTGCCACCTCGGGGGCAATGAACACTGAAGCTTTCTTT	CATSGAMNTEAFF
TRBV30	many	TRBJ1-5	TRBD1	TGTGCCTGTGACAGGGGCAAGGGACAGCCCCAGCATTTT	CACDRGKGQPQHF
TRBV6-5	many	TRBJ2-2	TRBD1	TGTGCCAGCAGAACTAAGACAGGGTTTAACACCGGGGAGCTGTTTTTT	CASRTKTGFNTGELFF
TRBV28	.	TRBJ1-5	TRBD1	TGTGCCAGCAGTACCTTTCAGGGGGGGCAGGGGCCCCAGCATTTT	CASSTFQGGQGPQHF
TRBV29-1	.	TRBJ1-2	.	TGCAGCGTTGAAGGGCTTGGCCTGTATGGCTACACCTTC	CSVEGLGLYGYTF
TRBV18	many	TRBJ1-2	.	TGTGCCAGCTCACCACGACGGGGTGTCGACTATGGCTACACCTTC	CASSPRRGVDYGYTF
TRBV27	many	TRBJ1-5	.	TGTGCCAGCAGTATCCCCTGGGACGGCAATCAGCCCCAGCATTTT	CASSIPWDGNQPQHF
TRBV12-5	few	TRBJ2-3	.	TGTGCTAGTGGTTTGCAGGATACGCAGTATTTT	CASGLQDTQYF
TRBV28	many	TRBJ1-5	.	TGTGCCAGCAGAACCAGGTCGGGGGTTCATCAGCCCCAGCATTTT	CASRTRSGVHQPQHF
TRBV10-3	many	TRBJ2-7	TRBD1	TGTGCCATCAGTGGGTATTGGCAGGGGGTGTACGAGCAGTACTTC	CAISGYWQGVYEQYF
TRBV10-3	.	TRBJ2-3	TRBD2	TGTGCCATCAGTGAGTTTGTGACTAGCGGCACAGATACGCAGTATTTT	CAISEFVTSGTDTQYF
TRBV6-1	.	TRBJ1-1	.	TGTGCCAGCAGATCACAGGGAATCGCTGAAGCTTTCTTT	CASRSQGIAEAFF
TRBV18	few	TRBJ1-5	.	TGTGCCAGCTCACCCCTATTCCTCGGGACAAGGGCAGCTGGCAATCAGCCCCAGCATTTT	CASSPLFLGTRAAGNQPQHF
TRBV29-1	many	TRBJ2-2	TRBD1	TGCAGCGTTGAAGAGCTGGGACAGGCGAACACCGGGGAGCTGTTTTTT	CSVEELGQANTGELFF
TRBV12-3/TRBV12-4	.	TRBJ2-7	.	TGTGCCAGCAGTTTCGGGGGAGGTTTATCCGAGCAGTACTTC	CASSFGGGLSEQYF
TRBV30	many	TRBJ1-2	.	TGTGCCTGGAGGGACAGAAACTATGGCTACACCTTC	CAWRDRNYGYTF
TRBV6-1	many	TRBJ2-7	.	TGTGCCAGCAGGATGCGGGGACGCTCCTACGAGCAGTACTTC	CASRMRGRSYEQYF
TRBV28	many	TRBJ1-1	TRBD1	TGTGCCAGCAGTTCTCCGGGACAGGGGCCTTCTGAAGCTTTCTTT	CASSSPGQGPSEAFF
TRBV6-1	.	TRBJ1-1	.	TGTGCCAGCAGTGAAGGGTATCGGACTGAAGCTTTCTTT	CASSEGYRTEAFF
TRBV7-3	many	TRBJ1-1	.	TGTGCCAGCAGCGACGCCGGTCTCAACACTGAAGCTTTCTTT	CASSDAGLNTEAFF
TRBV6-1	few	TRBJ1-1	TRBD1	TGTGCCAGCGCCTTCGACAGGGGCACTGAAGCTTTCTTT	CASAFDRGTEAFF
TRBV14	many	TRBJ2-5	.	TGTGCCAGCAGCCCATTTCCTCAAGAGACCCAGTACTTC	CASSPFPQETQYF
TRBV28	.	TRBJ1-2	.	TGTGCCAGCAGCCAGGGAAAGGAGGAGGACTTCTATGGCTACACCTTC	CASSQGKEEDFYGYTF
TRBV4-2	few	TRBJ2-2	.	TGTGCCAGCAGCCAAGAGATAAGGGTAGGGACCGGGGAGCTGTTTTTT	CASSQEIRVGTGELFF
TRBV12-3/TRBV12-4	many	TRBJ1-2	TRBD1	TGTGCCGCAGGGGGCCTCTATGGCTACACCTTC	CAAGGLYGYTF
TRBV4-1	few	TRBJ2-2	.	TGCGCCAGCAGCCATCCGAGCCTCCAGGGGCGAAACACCGGGGAGCTGTTTTTT	CASSHPSLQGRNTGELFF
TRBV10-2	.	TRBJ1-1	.	TGCGCCAGCAGTCGCCTTGGACCCGGAAACACTGAAGCTTTCTTT	CASSRLGPGNTEAFF
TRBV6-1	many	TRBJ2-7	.	TGTGCCAGCACTCCCCCCGGAGTCTACGAGCAGTACTTC	CASTPPGVYEQYF
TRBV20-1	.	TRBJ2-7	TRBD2	TGCAGTGCTAGAGGGGAGCGGGACTACGAGCAGTACTTC	CSARGERDYEQYF
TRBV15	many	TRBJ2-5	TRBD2	TGTGCCACCAGCAGAGAGGCGGGGGGTTCAGAGACCCAGTACTTC	CATSREAGGSETQYF
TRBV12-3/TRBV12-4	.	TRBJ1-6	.	TGTGCCAGCAGGACAGACTATAATTCACACCTCCACTTT	CASRTDYNSHLHF
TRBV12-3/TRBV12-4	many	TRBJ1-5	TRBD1	TGTGCCAGCAGCCTAACAGGGGTTCATCAGCCCCAGCATTTT	CASSLTGVHQPQHF
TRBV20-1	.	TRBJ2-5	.	TGCAGTGCTAGATCGTACCTCCAAGAGACCCAGTACTTC	CSARSYLQETQYF
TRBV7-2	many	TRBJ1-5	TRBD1	TGTGCCAGCAGCTTTAGCACAGGGGTTAGGCAGCCCCAGCATTTT	CASSFSTGVRQPQHF
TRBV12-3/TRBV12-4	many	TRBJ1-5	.	TGTGCCAGCAGTCTCCAGGGAAGAAATCAGCCCCAGCATTTT	CASSLQGRNQPQHF